The sample holds one count of the clone carrying this TCR beta chain. With CCR7-negative CD45RA+ TemRA cells, CD45RO+ cells were combined in CD8 memory. The data derive from a study of shared clonotypes between healthy human individuals. Study information: Every donor yielded three CD4 naive, three CD4 memory, two CD8 naive and one CD8 memory plate.

V dropped 5 bases and J dropped 6 bases, with 19 bases sitting between them. CDR3 length: 16 residues. Germline V gene data show CDR1 as MNHEY and CDR2 as SMNVEV (reference sequence). Some clones are missing from TCRdb's copy, which holds only in-frame ones; the method was immunoSEQ multiplex PCR. Of roughly 320,000 clones listed, more than 75% are singletons. Sequencing was carried out using memory CD8+ T cells sorted from blood. Noted subset: CD45RO+ cells pooled with CCR7-negative TemRA cells. This chain joins TRBV27 and TRBJ1-4, with D hard to call. This clonotype originated in a man aged 18 to 35 in good health. The chain's CDR3 is CASSPLLGWGDEKLFF. CDR3 nucleotide sequence: TGTGCCAGCAGTCCTTTATTGGGCTGGGGTGATGAAAAACTGTTTTTT.